Listed below are T cell receptor beta chains from one sample, sequenced in a study of technical replicates of blood from several donors. Sequencing used immunoSEQ multiplex PCR; TCRdb keeps in-frame clones, though not all of them. Of some 54,000 clones listed, roughly 95% are singletons. The sample comprised PBMCs. The source of these receptors is a human donor in good health. Some clones in this sample may be carry-over from other donors' samples. Both conserved end residues are trimmed from each CDR3.

CDR3 protein	V gene
ASLVMNTEAF	TRBV12-5
ASSTIEGVDDEQF	TRBV6-6
ASSLDPGQGLLSQY	TRBV11-2
ASSLASGQFNEKLF	TRBV5-4
ATSPSPTGTPGSSEQY	TRBV15
ASSKCAMNTGELF	TRBV21-1
ASNDLRQGSNQPQH	TRBV6-1
ASRTSRWDTQY	TRBV6-5
ASSFGGTASYNEQF	TRBV7-8
ASSESGTTNQPQH	TRBV7-2
ASSPRLAGKTGELF	TRBV7-8
SAKQGNGYT	TRBV20-1
ASNRYPSGNTIY	TRBV7-2
ASSLGLAGGGDYNEQF	TRBV28
ASSFEGGGLIEAF	TRBV5-1
ASGLRTSGRYEQY	TRBV12-5
ASSPQSGSNEQF	TRBV18
ARASVLTQY	TRBV6-8
SVQEGSGNTIY	TRBV29-1
ASSGQDKSSGANVLT	TRBV5-1
ASSHPRGVDEQF	TRBV4-2
ASSFQGGYNSPLH	TRBV7-2
ASSQVGGTYEQY	TRBV4-3
ASPWRDHEQY	TRBV12-2
ASSPGTSGRDEQY	TRBV6-5
ASSLTGAGNTIY	TRBV7-3
ASSSGLATEAF	TRBV11-2
ASSQETPSSYEQY	TRBV4-2
ASRSSAGGYQETQY	TRBV7-8
AWSVRGASNYGYT	TRBV30
ASSESLGRNEKLF	TRBV25-1
ASSQDLGSTNSPLH	TRBV4-2
ATRGLAGDLETQY	TRBV11-2
ASSRDIGAFNYGYT	TRBV5-6
ASSQDLGVVYEQY	TRBV14
ASSPLETPRGEQY	TRBV18
ASRSSGGDGT	TRBV6-1
ASSYSGQTGELF	TRBV6-5
ASSRTGNEAF	TRBV18
ASSKSPTGGNTEAF	TRBV9
SVRCPRRQGSMPTNEKLF	TRBV29-1
ASSWDRASPLH	TRBV6-5
ASSYRGDGGGAKLF	TRBV6-5
ASSWDRGRETQY	TRBV7-2
ASSPRGSGNTIY	TRBV7-8
ASSSTSGTYEQY	TRBV6-5
ASKPGLQFRNEQF	TRBV28
ASSLESGRVSYGYT	TRBV5-1
SVDLGGEQY	TRBV29-1
ASSFQGAGEQF	TRBV5-1
ASSLGGDREYGYT	TRBV11-3
ASSLGLMEGDTQY	TRBV11-3
ASSSTGGTQY	TRBV5-8
ASSFSLAREETQY	TRBV5-5
ATSRDQATTEQF	TRBV15
ASSTSGGARRDEKLF	TRBV5-4
ASSLGTSGLSTYEQY	TRBV7-6
ATGTSGGWGETQY	TRBV10-3